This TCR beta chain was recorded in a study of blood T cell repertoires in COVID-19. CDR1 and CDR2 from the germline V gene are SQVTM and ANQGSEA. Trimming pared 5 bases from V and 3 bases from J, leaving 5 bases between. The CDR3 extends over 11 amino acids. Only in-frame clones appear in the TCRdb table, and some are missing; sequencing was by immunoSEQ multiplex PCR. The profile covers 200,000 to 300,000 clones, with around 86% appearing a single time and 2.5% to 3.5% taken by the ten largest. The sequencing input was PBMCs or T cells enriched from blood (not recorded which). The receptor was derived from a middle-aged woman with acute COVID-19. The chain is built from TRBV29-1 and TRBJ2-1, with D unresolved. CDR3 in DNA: TGCAGCGTTCTAATCTACAATGAGCAGTTCTTC. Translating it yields CSVLIYNEQFF.